This T cell receptor beta chain was retrieved from a study of OX40 agonist ivuxolimab in advanced cancers. About the study: The study reported partial responses in three patients: one hepatocellular carcinoma, two cutaneous melanoma.

The protocol was immunoSEQ multiplex PCR, while the TCRdb copy is restricted to in-frame clones and leaves out a portion. The sample consists of 65,000 to 75,000 clones, roughly 84% of them appearing once. Points on this clone: Its target is not known.

Per the germline V gene, CDR1 is SGHTA and CDR2 is FQGNSA. The CDR3 is made up of 12 amino acids. The V end lost 5 bases, the J end lost 7 bases, and 9 bases lay between the germline ends. Study conclusions and caveats: The CD4+ and CD8+ T cells in the blood had expanded clonally by week 6 at 0.1 to 3.0 mg/kg.

The receptor's source is an adult with an advanced solid tumor such as melanoma, head and neck, liver or kidney cancer. The chain is built from TRBV7-2 and TRBJ2-1, with D uncertain. The sample consisted of CD4+ or CD8+ T cells sorted from blood, taken in a trial of the OX40 agonist ivuxolimab. The CDR3 here is CASSLLRNEQFF. CDR3 nucleotide sequence: TGTGCCAGCAGCCTCTTGAGAAATGAGCAGTTCTTC.